These 25 T cell receptor beta chains share one sample of origin, sequenced in a study of shared clonotypes between healthy human individuals. The protocol was immunoSEQ multiplex PCR, while the TCRdb copy is restricted to in-frame clones and leaves out a portion. The data hold some 500,000 clones, with about 74% observed a single time. The sample taken for sequencing was PBMCs. These receptors all stem from a woman aged 40 to 50 in good health. Some clones in this sample may be carry-over from other donors' samples.

The V call is TRBV9, the J call TRBJ2-5; weak D call: TRBD1 (5 bases). Germline V gene lookup returns CDR1 SGDLS and CDR2 YYNGEE. The CDR3 has 14 residues. The V end lost 4 bases, the J end lost 4 bases, and 14 bases lay between the germline ends. The CDR3 region has the DNA TGTGCCAGCAGCTCCGGAGTGGGGCGAGAGACCCAGTACTTC. The encoded protein is CASSSGVGRETQYF.

Turning to this clone: A read error is likely here: a far larger clone is one base away. The chain is built from TRBV7-6 and TRBJ2-1, with D perhaps matching TRBD2 (6 bases). CDR1 is SGHVS and CDR2 is FNYEAQ in the germline V gene. There are 13 residues in the CDR3. CDR3 amino acids: CACSSRLVAEQFF. In DNA, the CDR3 is TGTGCCTGCAGCAGCCGACTAGTGGCTGAGCAGTTCTTC. The variable domain in full, with the rest retrieved from reference TRBV7-6 and TRBJ2-1, is GAGVSQSPRYKVTKRGQDVALRCDPISGHVSLYWYRQALGQGPEFLTYFNYEAQQDKSGLPNDRFSAERPEGSISTLTIQRTEQRDSAMYRCACSSRLVAEQFFGPGTRLTVL.

The V gene is TRBV5-6, the J gene TRBJ2-3; TRBD2 matches at 7 bases. CDR3 length: 14 residues. Per germline, CDR1 SGHDT and CDR2 YYEEEE. V shed 3 bases and J 4 bases; nucleotides not matched to a gene: 5. The CDR3 protein is CASSSASGADTQYF. DNA of the CDR3: TGTGCCAGCAGCTCGGCTAGCGGAGCAGATACGCAGTATTTT.

V is TRBV7-8 and J is TRBJ2-2; D uncertain. V lost 2 bases to trimming and J lost 0 bases, with 10 bases between them. CDR1 SGHVS and CDR2 FQNEAQ come from the germline V gene. This CDR3 contains 16 residues. CDR3 coding DNA: TGTGCCAGCAGCTTAACGCGCACTCCGAACACCGGGGAGCTGTTTTTT. This encodes CASSLTRTPNTGELFF.

For this clone: One end of the junction does not line up with germline, which may come from a read error. The J gene is TRBJ1-5, the V gene TRBV19; D remains unclear. There are 13 residues in the CDR3. Germline assignment: CDR1 LNHDA and CDR2 SQIVND (reference sequence). CDR3 sequence (DNA): TGTGCCAGTGGTATGTACAGATATCAGCCCCAGCATTTT. Translated, it gives CASGMYRYQPQHF.

The rearrangement links TRBV7-9 to TRBJ2-6; D not resolved. This CDR3 region has 13 residues. Germline V gene lookup returns CDR1 SEHNR and CDR2 FQNEAQ (reference sequence). V lost 5 bases to trimming and J lost 4 bases, with 6 bases between them. The CDR3 reads CASSPPGANVLTF. In nucleotides, the CDR3 is TGTGCCAGCAGCCCTCCCGGGGCCAACGTCCTGACTTTC.

The chain employs TRBV18 and TRBJ2-2; the match to TRBD1 covers 8 bases. Trimming cost V 3 bases and J 3 bases; bases outside gene matches: 3. Germline V gene lookup returns CDR1 KGHSH and CDR2 LQKENI. There are 15 residues in the CDR3. CDR3 in amino acids: CASSPGTGHTGELFF. CDR3 DNA sequence: TGTGCCAGCTCACCCGGGACAGGCCACACCGGGGAGCTGTTTTTT.

The chain is built from TRBV6-1 and TRBJ2-7; no clear D. The V and J ends lost 1 base and 7 bases respectively, with 11 bases between them. CDR3 length equals 13 residues. CDR1 and CDR2 (germline): MNHNS, SASEGT. This chain's CDR3 is CASSEVAPWEQYF. The CDR3 nucleotides are TGTGCCAGCAGTGAAGTCGCCCCCTGGGAGCAGTACTTC.

The chain joins TRBV18 to TRBJ2-7; 10 bases match TRBD2. V trimming: 5 bases; J trimming: 5 bases; junction bases outside the gene matches: 9. Germline CDR1 is KGHSH and CDR2 is LQKENI. The CDR3 is 15 residues long. The CDR3 loop reads CASSSQAGGGNEQYF. The CDR3 nucleotides are TGTGCCAGCTCATCACAAGCGGGAGGGGGTAACGAGCAGTACTTC.

J is TRBJ2-1 and V is TRBV7-6; weak D call: TRBD1 (6 bases). With 5 bases removed from V and 5 bases from J, the gap between germline ends came to 13 bases. Germline lookup yields CDR1 SGHVS and CDR2 FNYEAQ. The CDR3 is 14 amino acids. In DNA form, the CDR3 reads TGTGCCAGCAGCCAATCCGGGACAAACAATGAGCAGTTCTTC. Amino acid sequence: CASSQSGTNNEQFF.

This clone occurred once. V is TRBV18 and J is TRBJ1-2, with D uncertain. Trimming removed 8 bases from V and 4 bases from J, with 14 bases in between. From germline, CDR1 is KGHSH and CDR2 LQKENI. The CDR3 contains 13 residues. The chain's CDR3 is CASTNGPSYGYTF. The CDR3 region has the DNA TGTGCCAGCACGAACGGGCCTTCCTATGGCTACACCTTC.

The chain has TRBV27 and TRBJ2-2; D is unclear. Germline CDR1 reads MNHEY; CDR2 reads SMNVEV (reference sequence). V lost 3 bases to trimming and J lost 1 base, with 12 bases between them. This CDR3 is built from 16 residues. The CDR3 is CASSFGTAWNTGELFF. The CDR3 region has the DNA TGTGCCAGCAGTTTCGGTACGGCATGGAACACCGGGGAGCTGTTTTTT.

The rearrangement joins TRBV5-4 to TRBJ2-1; perhaps TRBD2 as D (5 bases). The germline V gene encodes CDR1 SGHNT and CDR2 YYREEE (reference sequence). CDR3 length: 15 residues. V was shortened by 4 bases and J by 3 bases, with 14 bases between the two germline ends. The CDR3 sequence: CASSPGYGDYNEQFF. The CDR3 DNA is TGTGCCAGCAGCCCGGGATACGGGGACTACAATGAGCAGTTCTTC.

This clone was counted once. A much larger clone lies a single base off, so this may be a read error. The sample carries other DNA sequences with the same CDR3. The genes are TRBV30 and TRBJ2-4; 9 bases line up with TRBD2. The CDR3 is 12 amino acids. Germline-derived CDR1 and CDR2 are GTSNPN and SVGIG (reference sequence). The CDR3 sequence: CAWSRTSDIQYF. CDR3 nucleotide sequence: TGTGCCTGGAGTAGGACTAGCGACATTCAATACTTC. The full variable domain, with the rest looked up from reference TRBV30 and TRBJ2-4, is SQTIHQWPATLVQPVGSPLSLECTVEGTSNPNLYWYRQAAGRGLQLLFYSVGIGQISSEVPQNLSASRPQDRQFILSSKKLLLSDSGFYLCAWSRTSDIQYFGAGTRLSVL.

The chain carries TRBV6-1 and TRBJ1-1, with D unclear. The CDR3 runs to 15 residues. Trimming removed 4 bases at V and 2 bases at J, with 14 bases between. Germline loops: CDR1 MNHNS, CDR2 SASEGT. CDR3 sequence: CASSGRGWGNTEAFF. CDR3 bases: TGTGCCAGCAGTGGACGGGGATGGGGAAACACTGAAGCTTTCTTT.

The genes are TRBV29-1 and TRBJ2-7; D remains unclear. Germline assignment: CDR1 SQVTM and CDR2 ANQGSEA. The CDR3 runs 12 residues. V lost 1 base and J lost 3, with 7 bases in between. For the CDR3, the DNA is TGCAGCGTTGAAGGGGAACACTACGAGCAGTACTTC. As protein: CSVEGEHYEQYF.

As to this clone: A far larger clone is a single base away, which makes a read error likely. This rearrangement joins TRBV9 to TRBJ1-2; a weak D match, TRBD1 (5 bases). CDR3 length: 15 amino acids. Per the germline V gene, CDR1 is SGDLS and CDR2 is YYNGEE. CDR3 coding DNA: TGTGCCTGCAGCCTCCCCTACGACAGAAACTATGGCTACACCTTC. Translated: CACSLPYDRNYGYTF.

In its sample, this clone was seen many times. The CDR3 DNA sequence: TGTGCCAGCAGTTTAATCCGGCGGGAGATTCCTAATGAGCAGTTCTTC. It codes for CASSLIRREIPNEQFF. The J gene is TRBJ2-1, the V gene TRBV28; 7 bases agree with TRBD2. Germline V gene data show CDR1 as MDHEN and CDR2 as SYDVKM. V shed 2 bases and J 7 bases; nucleotides not matched to a gene: 11. CDR3 size: 16 residues. Together with reference TRBV28 and TRBJ2-1, the CDR3 gives the full variable domain: DVKVTQSSRYLVKRTGEKVFLECVQDMDHENMFWYRQDPGLGLRLIYFSYDVKMKEKGDIPEGYSVSREKKERFSLILESASTNQTSMYLCASSLIRREIPNEQFFGPGTRLTVL.

The chain links TRBV2 to TRBJ2-1; 10 nucleotides match TRBD2. The CDR3 has 16 residues. Losses at the gene ends were 2 bases for V and 7 bases for J; bases not matched to a gene: 8. From germline, CDR1 is SNHLY and CDR2 FYNNEI. The CDR3 nucleotides read TGTGCCAGCAGTGAACGAGCGGGAGGGCCGTCAAATGAGCAGTTCTTC. Amino acids: CASSERAGGPSNEQFF.

This sequence joins TRBV6-1 and TRBJ1-2, with D perhaps TRBD1 (5 bases). The germline V gene encodes CDR1 MNHNS and CDR2 SASEGT. Trimming pared 4 bases from V and 4 bases from J, leaving 16 bases between. CDR3 length: 15 amino acids. The DNA of the CDR3 is TGTGCCAGCAGTGTCGGGGGGGGTACTGTCTATGGCTACACCTTC. This codes for CASSVGGGTVYGYTF.

For this clone: This sample also contains other DNA sequences that code for the same CDR3. The V and J genes are TRBV2 and TRBJ2-7; a weak D match, TRBD2 (5 bases). The CDR3 runs 12 residues. The germline CDR1 and CDR2 sequences are SNHLY and FYNNEI. V lost 2 bases to trimming and J lost 3 bases, with 5 bases between them. The CDR3 sequence is CASSESGYEQYF. The CDR3 nucleotides read TGTGCCAGCAGTGAAAGCGGCTACGAGCAGTACTTC.

This chain joins TRBV4-2 and TRBJ1-1; D perhaps matches TRBD1 (6 bases). Deletions cut 1 base from V and 7 bases from J, with 13 bases between. Germline V CDR1 and CDR2: LGHNA, YNFKEQ. The CDR3 covers 14 residues. As DNA, the CDR3 is TGTGCCAGCAGCCAAGCCGGGGGCGAGGGTGAAGCTTTCTTT. Translation gives CASSQAGGEGEAFF.

This chain joins TRBV5-6 and TRBJ2-5, with 9 bases lining up with TRBD1. V shed 0 bases, J shed 7 bases, and the junction held 10 bases outside the gene matches. There are 16 residues in the CDR3. The germline V gene encodes CDR1 SGHDT and CDR2 YYEEEE. The CDR3 loop reads CASSLGDRDFLGTQYF. In DNA form, the CDR3 reads TGTGCCAGCAGCTTGGGGGACAGGGACTTTCTAGGGACCCAGTACTTC.

This clone showed up just once. The chain has TRBV5-4 and TRBJ1-5; D may be TRBD1 (5 bases). V was pared by 3 bases and J by 5 bases, with 9 bases between. The CDR3 sequence is 13 residues long. Germline loops: CDR1 SGHNT, CDR2 YYREEE (reference sequence). The CDR3 DNA reads as TGTGCCAGCAGCTCAGGGTGGGATCAGCCCCAGCATTTT. It is translated as CASSSGWDQPQHF.

The chain combines TRBV15 with TRBJ1-2, with no clear D. Germline CDR1 LNHNV, CDR2 YYDKDF (reference sequence). The CDR3 runs 15 residues. The germline V and J ends were trimmed by 0 bases and 3 bases, with 11 bases remaining between them. Here the CDR3 reads CATSRDLMVDYGYTF. The CDR3 bases are TGTGCCACCAGCAGAGATCTTATGGTCGACTATGGCTACACCTTC.